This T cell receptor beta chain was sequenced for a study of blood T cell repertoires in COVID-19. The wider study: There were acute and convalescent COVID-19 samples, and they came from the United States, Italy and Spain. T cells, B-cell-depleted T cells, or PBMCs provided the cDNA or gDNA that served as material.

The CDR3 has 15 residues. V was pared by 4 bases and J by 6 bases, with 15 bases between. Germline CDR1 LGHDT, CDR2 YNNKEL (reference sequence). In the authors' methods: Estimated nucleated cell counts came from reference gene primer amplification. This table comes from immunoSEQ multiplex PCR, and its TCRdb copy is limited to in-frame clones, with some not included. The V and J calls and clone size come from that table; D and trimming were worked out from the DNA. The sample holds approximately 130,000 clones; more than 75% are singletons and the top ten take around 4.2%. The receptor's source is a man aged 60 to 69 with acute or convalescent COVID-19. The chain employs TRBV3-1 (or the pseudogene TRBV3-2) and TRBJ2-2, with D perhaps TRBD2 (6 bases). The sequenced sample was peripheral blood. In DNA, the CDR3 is TGTGCCAGCAGCCCCGGGACTCGGAGAGCCGGGGAGCTGTTTTTT. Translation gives CASSPGTRRAGELFF.